This TCR beta chain was found in a study of blood T cells in healthy people across ages. General observations from the study: Without sorted subsets, naive and antigen-experienced compartments could not be conclusively compared. Long-lived donors exceeded aged donors in naive CD4+ cells and diversity. The study found TCR beta diversity correlated strongly with naive T cell percentage.

With a J-beta primer mix and a sample-barcoded 5' primer, a second PCR ran about 6 to 11 cycles. Carrying 12 random nucleotides, a template-switch adaptor labeled each individual cDNA molecule. TCRdb processed the 5' RACE reads anew with MiXCR; each CDR3 protein has one entry. The table records some 900,000 distinct CDR3 sequences, 48% of them present only once. J was trimmed by 3 bases and V by 1 base; bases with no gene match: 4. In germline, CDR1 is LGHNA, CDR2 YNFKEQ. The CDR3 length is 15 residues. This clonotype was counted between two and nine times. As yet, its antigen is unknown. This TCR was sampled from a man aged 25-45 years in good health. The sequenced sample consisted of blood. The genes are TRBV4-2 and TRBJ2-7, with 9 bases identical to TRBD2. The CDR3 sequence is CASSQGGSGGYEQYF. The CDR3 coding sequence is TGTGCCAGCAGCCAAGGGGGTAGCGGGGGCTACGAGCAGTACTTC.